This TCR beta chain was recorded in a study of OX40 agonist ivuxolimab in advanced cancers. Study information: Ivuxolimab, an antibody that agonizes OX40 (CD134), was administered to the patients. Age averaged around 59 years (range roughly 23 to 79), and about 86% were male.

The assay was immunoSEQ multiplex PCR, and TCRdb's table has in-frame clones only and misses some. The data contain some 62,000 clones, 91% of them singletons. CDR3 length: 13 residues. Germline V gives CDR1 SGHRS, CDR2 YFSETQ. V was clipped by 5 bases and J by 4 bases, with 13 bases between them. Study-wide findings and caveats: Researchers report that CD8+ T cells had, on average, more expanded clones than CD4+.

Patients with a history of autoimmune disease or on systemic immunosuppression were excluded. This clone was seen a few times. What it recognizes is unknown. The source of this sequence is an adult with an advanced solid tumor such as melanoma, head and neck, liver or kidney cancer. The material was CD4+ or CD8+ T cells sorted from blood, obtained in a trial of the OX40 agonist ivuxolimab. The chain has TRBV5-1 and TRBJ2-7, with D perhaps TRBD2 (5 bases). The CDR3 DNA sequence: TGCGCCAGCAGTCAAGAAAGCGGTTACGAGCAGTACTTC. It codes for CASSQESGYEQYF.